The T cell receptor (beta chain) under discussion was sequenced for a study of T-cell memory formation after mild COVID-19. The CDR3 is 15 amino acids. The V gene's germline CDR1 is MNHNY and CDR2 SVGAGI (reference sequence). The trim removed 0 bases at V and 3 bases at J, leaving 0 bases unmatched. The TCR alpha and TCR beta cDNA libraries, bearing sample barcodes and UMIs, were generated by 5'RACE using constant-segment primers. A single record per CDR3 protein comes from TCRdb applying MiXCR to the 5' RACE reads. The table records roughly 160,000 distinct CDR3 sequences, approximately 10% of them present only once.

Specimen: PBMCs or a T cell subset sorted from them (not recorded which). V gene TRBV6-6 combines with J gene TRBJ2-2; TRBD2 agrees at 8 bases. The receptor's source is a young man who had mild COVID-19 (a few samples of this study predate the infection). Cell type and time point are not known. The CDR3 DNA reads TGTGCCAGCAGTTACTCCGGGAGGGACACCGGGGAGCTGTTTTTT. Residues: CASSYSGRDTGELFF.